The T cell receptor beta chain described here comes from a study of cytomegalovirus exposure and HLA in healthy donors. Per germline, CDR1 LNHDA and CDR2 SQIVND (reference sequence). Trimming cost V 10 bases and J 8 bases, with 11 bases left between them. The CDR3 extends over 11 amino acids. Here immunoSEQ multiplex PCR was the method, and the copy in TCRdb shows in-frame clones only, minus some. In the table there are fewer than 130,000 clones, approximately 87% of which are singletons. The J gene is TRBJ2-2, the V gene TRBV19; D is unclear. Sequencing used PBMCs. The sequence derives from a woman aged 25 to 45 in good health and CMV-seropositive. CDR3 amino acids: CATARLGELFF. The CDR3 DNA reads as TGTGCCACCGCGAGGTTAGGGGAGCTGTTTTTT.